This TCR beta chain was found in a study of shared T cell receptors in the human thymus. The protocol was immunoSEQ multiplex PCR, while the TCRdb copy is restricted to in-frame clones and leaves out a portion. The repertoire holds roughly 550,000 clones, with approximately 80% as singletons. V was trimmed by 0 bases and J by 7 bases, leaving 21 bases between them. CDR1 is LGHNA, CDR2 YNFKEQ, per germline. This CDR3 comprises 18 residues. The sample also formed part of further work on human thymus T cells. That work states: Donation came from healthy Finnish infants having corrective surgery for congenital heart defects. Thymus pieces cut out during corrective heart surgery were the tissue that was used. V and J genes seemed to be used with bias in thymic and blood repertoires. Overlap was high between thymic repertoires from unrelated individuals, as reported in related research.

Sequences were obtained from thymocytes. The receptor was derived from a boy in the first two years of life with a congenital heart defect. The chain has TRBV4-2 and TRBJ1-4; a possible D gene is TRBD1 (6 bases). For the CDR3, the DNA is TGTGCCAGCAGCCAAGAGGGGGACATCCCTAGGAGTAGTGAAAAACTGTTTTTT. It yields the protein CASSQEGDIPRSSEKLFF.